The 10 T cell receptor beta chains reported below all come from one sample, sequenced in a study of T cell repertoires in cytomegalovirus infection. TCRdb used MiXCR to reprocess the reads, holding one entry per CDR3 protein. The table lists 150,000 or so distinct CDR3 sequences, more than 25% of them singletons. Their cognate antigens are unknown. Sequenced here: CD8+ T cells from cultured PBMCs, sampled from culture after CMV antigen stimulation. The receptors were gathered from a human donor in good health (CMV status not recorded). Some clones in this sample may be carry-over from other donors' samples.

The CDR3 loop is CASSYSTVTKREDTQYF. The DNA for the CDR3 is TGTGCCAGCAGTTACTCCACAGTGACCAAGAGAGAAGATACGCAGTATTTT. V and J are TRBV6-2 or TRBV6-3 and TRBJ2-3, with unresolved D. Per germline, CDR1 MNHEY and CDR2 SVGEGT. The CDR3 is 17 residues long. The ends were cut back, 0 bases at V and 5 bases at J, with 18 bases in the middle.

CDR3 loop: CASSSSGLPYEQYF. DNA of the CDR3: TGTGCCAGCAGCTCTTCGGGACTACCATACGAGCAGTACTTC. The rearrangement uses TRBV11-2 and TRBJ2-7; 7 bases line up with TRBD2. Trimming at V came to 4 bases and at J to 4 bases, leaving 7 bases not matched to a gene. This CDR3 comprises 14 residues. Germline assignment: CDR1 SGHAT and CDR2 FQNNGV.

The chain has TRBV6-6 and TRBJ2-3, with 10 positions matching TRBD2. Trimming at V came to 1 base and at J to 2 bases, leaving 3 bases not matched to a gene. Germline loops: CDR1 MNHNY, CDR2 SVGAGI (reference sequence). The CDR3 is made up of 16 amino acids. The CDR3: CASSYFTSGATDTQYF. The CDR3 bases are TGTGCCAGCAGTTACTTCACTAGCGGGGCCACAGATACGCAGTATTTT.

This clonotype was counted many times. The chain uses TRBV7-9 and TRBJ1-5; D not certain. V lost 2 bases, J lost 6 bases, and 5 bases lay in between. This CDR3 has 12 residues. Germline assignment: CDR1 SEHNR and CDR2 FQNEAQ (reference sequence). The CDR3 sequence: CASSLWGQPQHF. The CDR3 DNA follows: TGTGCCAGCAGCTTATGGGGTCAGCCCCAGCATTTT. Filled out from reference TRBV7-9 and TRBJ1-5, the complete variable domain reads DTGVSQNPRHKITKRGQNVTFRCDPISEHNRLYWYRQTLGQGPEFLTYFQNEAQLEKSRLLSDRFSAERPKGSFSTLEIQRTEQGDSAMYLCASSLWGQPQHFGDGTRLSIL.

This clonotype was observed a handful of times. The V call is TRBV12-3 or TRBV12-4, the J call TRBJ2-3; TRBD1 aligns across 9 bases. The trim removed 3 bases at V and 4 bases at J, leaving 8 bases unmatched. CDR3 size: 16 residues. The CDR3, as DNA: TGTGCCAGCAGTTTCCCCACGGGGACAGGGCCAGATACGCAGTATTTT. It yields the protein CASSFPTGTGPDTQYF.

The CDR3 DNA sequence: TGTGCCAGCAGTTTATCTACAGGGTCCCAGCCCCAGCATTTT. This gives the protein CASSLSTGSQPQHF. The chain carries TRBV27 and TRBJ1-5; a weak D match, TRBD1 (6 bases). The ends were cut back, 0 bases at V and 7 bases at J, with 10 bases in the middle. Germline V gene sequence: CDR1 MNHEY, CDR2 SMNVEV (reference sequence). This CDR3 is built from 14 residues.

The table lists this clonotype with a few counts. The genes are TRBV6-2 or TRBV6-3 and TRBJ2-1; tentative D call: TRBD1 (5 bases). CDR1 is MNHEY and CDR2 is SVGEGT in the germline V gene. This CDR3 has 13 amino acids. The ends were cut back, 3 bases at V and 9 bases at J, with 12 bases in the middle. CDR3 DNA sequence: TGTGCCAGCAGTTATCAAGGGGTTGGTGAGCAGTTCTTC. This codes for CASSYQGVGEQFF.

The chain employs TRBV12-5 and TRBJ1-6; no firm D call. CDR1 and CDR2 (germline): LGHNT, FRNRAP. The CDR3 is made up of 15 amino acids. V was shortened by 6 bases and J by 1 base, with 10 bases between the two germline ends. Written as DNA, the CDR3 is TGTGCTAGTGGCCAAAGCGATTCCTATAATTCACCCCTCCACTTT. It codes for CASGQSDSYNSPLHF.

This clonotype was counted between two and nine times. The chain combines TRBV7-2 with TRBJ2-3; the match to TRBD2 covers 10 bases. Germline V lookup: CDR1 SGHTA, CDR2 FQGNSA. CDR3 length: 15 amino acids. J was trimmed by 2 bases and V by 6 bases; bases with no gene match: 5. The DNA of the CDR3 is TGTGCCAGCAGTTCCCTAGCGGGAGTCACAGATACGCAGTATTTT. Translated: CASSSLAGVTDTQYF.

The chain's CDR3 is CASSLAGQGREQYF. For the CDR3, the DNA is TGTGCCAGCAGCTTGGCCGGACAGGGACGCGAGCAGTACTTC. This chain joins TRBV5-6 and TRBJ2-7; 8 bases line up with TRBD1. The CDR3 has 14 residues. The ends lost 0 bases at V and 6 bases at J; junction bases unmatched: 5. Germline assignment: CDR1 SGHDT and CDR2 YYEEEE.